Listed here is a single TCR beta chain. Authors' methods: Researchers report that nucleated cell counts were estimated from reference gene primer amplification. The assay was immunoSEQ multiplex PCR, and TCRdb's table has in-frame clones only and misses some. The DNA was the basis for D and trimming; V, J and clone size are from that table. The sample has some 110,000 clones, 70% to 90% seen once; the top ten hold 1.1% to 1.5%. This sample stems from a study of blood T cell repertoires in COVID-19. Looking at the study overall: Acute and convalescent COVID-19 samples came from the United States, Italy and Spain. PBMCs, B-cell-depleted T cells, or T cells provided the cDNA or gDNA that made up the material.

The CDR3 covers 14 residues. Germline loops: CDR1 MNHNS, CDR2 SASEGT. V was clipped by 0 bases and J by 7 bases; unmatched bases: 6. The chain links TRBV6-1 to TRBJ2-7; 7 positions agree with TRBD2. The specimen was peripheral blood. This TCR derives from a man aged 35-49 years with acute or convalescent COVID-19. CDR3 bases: TGTGCCAGCAGTGAAGCGTCGGGACTAACGGAGCAGTACTTC. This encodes CASSEASGLTEQYF.